A selection of T cell receptor beta chains follows, all from one sample in a study of blood T cell repertoires in COVID-19. Assay: immunoSEQ multiplex PCR; the TCRdb copy retains only in-frame clones and omits some. The profile shows almost 300,000 clones, 70% to 90% of them singletons. The sequencing input was peripheral blood. These receptors all come from a man between 65 and 85 years old with acute or convalescent COVID-19. Both conserved end residues are part of each CDR3. A D gene is named only where the DNA matches it firmly. Size is stated for part of the rows, as once, few or many counts, or as a class when the clone is expanded.

.	TRBV9	TRBJ2-1	.	CASSGFLGREDNEQFF	TGTGCCAGCAGCGGTTTTCTTGGCAGGGAGGACAATGAGCAGTTCTTC
TRBD1	TRBV4-1	TRBJ1-6	.	CASSQESGQGVSPLHF	TGCGCCAGCAGCCAAGAAAGCGGACAGGGTGTTTCACCCCTCCACTTT
TRBD2	TRBV7-2	TRBJ2-7	.	CASSMTSSSYEQYF	TGTGCCAGCAGCATGACTAGCAGCTCCTACGAGCAGTACTTC
TRBD1	TRBV7-8	TRBJ2-1	.	CASSLVVVDRYNEQFF	TGTGCCAGCAGCTTAGTAGTGGTGGACAGGTACAATGAGCAGTTCTTC
TRBD2	TRBV5-4	TRBJ2-3	.	CASTSAGVDTQYF	TGTGCCAGTACGTCCGCGGGGGTGGATACGCAGTATTTT
.	TRBV4-3	TRBJ2-1	.	CASSAVRTGYWDEQFF	TGCGCCAGCAGCGCCGTTCGAACAGGGTACTGGGATGAGCAGTTCTTC
TRBD1	TRBV7-2	TRBJ1-2	.	CASSPGQIYGYTF	TGTGCCAGCAGCCCGGGACAGATCTATGGCTACACCTTC
.	TRBV6-2/TRBV6-3	TRBJ2-2	.	CASSYGTYTGELFF	TGTGCCAGCAGTTACGGCACATACACCGGGGAGCTGTTTTTT
.	TRBV7-2	TRBJ2-2	.	CASSLRHGTGELFF	TGTGCCAGCAGCCTGAGACATGGTACCGGGGAGCTGTTTTTT
.	TRBV2	TRBJ1-5	.	CASSGGGDHQPQHF	TGTGCCAGCAGTGGAGGAGGGGACCATCAGCCCCAGCATTTT
.	TRBV5-1	TRBJ1-1	.	CASSLAGVETTEAFF	TGCGCCAGCAGCTTGGCCGGGGTCGAGACCACTGAAGCTTTCTTT
TRBD2	TRBV7-9	TRBJ2-3	.	CASSGGTRVDTQYF	TGTGCCAGCAGCGGTGGGACTAGGGTAGATACGCAGTATTTT
.	TRBV19	TRBJ2-3	.	CASSMSPSTDTQYF	TGTGCCAGTAGTATGTCCCCAAGCACAGATACGCAGTATTTT
.	TRBV12-3/TRBV12-4	TRBJ1-5	.	CASSSQGRQPQHF	TGTGCCAGCAGTTCACAGGGCCGGCAGCCCCAGCATTTT
.	TRBV19	TRBJ1-1	.	CASSIDAQNTEAFF	TGTGCCAGTAGTATAGATGCACAGAACACTGAAGCTTTCTTT
TRBD1	TRBV5-8	TRBJ1-2	once	CASSSGGAQGRYGYTF	TGTGCCAGCAGCTCGGGGGGGGCACAGGGGCGCTATGGCTACACCTTC
TRBD1	TRBV11-2	TRBJ2-7	.	CASSLDRDRGSYEQYF	TGTGCCAGCAGCTTAGACCGGGACAGGGGCTCCTACGAGCAGTACTTC
.	TRBV7-2	TRBJ1-4	.	CASSLDRFAEKLFF	TGTGCCAGCAGCTTAGACAGATTCGCGGAAAAACTGTTTTTT
TRBD2	TRBV7-2	TRBJ2-3	once	CAGSGGAIDTQYF	TGTGCCGGAAGCGGGGGGGCCATAGATACGCAGTATTTT
TRBD1	TRBV2	TRBJ1-1	once	CASSLRQGWSEAFF	TGTGCCAGCAGTCTCCGACAGGGGTGGTCCGAAGCTTTCTTT
.	TRBV6-5	TRBJ2-5	.	CASSYRSGQETQYF	TGTGCCAGCAGTTACCGGTCAGGGCAAGAGACCCAGTACTTC